A single sample is the source of the 25 T cell receptor beta chains below, sequenced in a study of blood T cell repertoires in COVID-19. The data were produced by immunoSEQ multiplex PCR, yet TCRdb's version contains in-frame clones alone and is incomplete. The sample lists some 100,000 clones, about 86% occurring once. Sequences were obtained from peripheral blood. The receptors here all came from a man in his forties or fifties with COVID-19, enrolled during active disease.

The chain is built from TRBV11-3 and TRBJ2-1, with TRBD1 as a possible D gene (6 bases). This CDR3 is built from 14 residues. V was cut by 1 base and J by 2 bases, with 6 bases left in between. Germline V gives CDR1 SGHNT, CDR2 YENEEA. CDR3 in amino acids: CASSLGDTYNEQFF. The DNA of the CDR3 is TGTGCCAGCAGCTTAGGGGACACCTACAATGAGCAGTTCTTC. Drawing the rest from reference TRBV11-3 and TRBJ2-1, the complete variable domain is EAGVVQSPRYKIIEKKQPVAFWCNPISGHNTLYWYLQNLGQGPELLIRYENEEAVDDSQLPKDRFSAERLKGVDSTLKIQPAELGDSAVYLCASSLGDTYNEQFFGPGTRLTVL.

This clone was counted a few times. The J gene is TRBJ1-1, the V gene TRBV29-1; D possibly corresponds to TRBD1 (5 bases). Trimming stripped 6 bases from V and 5 bases from J, with 13 bases between. This CDR3 comprises 12 residues. The germline CDR1 and CDR2 sequences are SQVTM and ANQGSEA. The CDR3 reads CSVGDRGTEAFF. CDR3 nucleotide sequence: TGCAGCGTCGGCGACAGAGGAACTGAAGCTTTCTTT.

The chain has TRBV20-1 and TRBJ1-1; tentative D call: TRBD1 (5 bases). This CDR3 contains 13 residues. Trimming stripped 3 bases from V and 4 bases from J, with 12 bases between. CDR1 and CDR2 from the germline V gene are DFQATT and SNEGSKA (reference sequence). The CDR3 region is CSASTTGATEAFF. CDR3 nucleotide sequence: TGCAGTGCTAGTACCACAGGTGCCACTGAAGCTTTCTTT.

The CDR3 DNA sequence: TGTGCCAGCAGCTTAGTAGCGGGTGAGCAGTTCTTC. Its translation: CASSLVAGEQFF. The chain uses TRBV7-3 and TRBJ2-1; 7 bases align to TRBD2. The V segment lost 2 bases and the J segment 9 bases; nucleotides outside the gene matches: 1. The V gene's germline CDR1 is SGHTA and CDR2 FQGTGA. This CDR3 region has 12 residues.

The V gene is TRBV9, the J gene TRBJ1-5, with 7 bases fitting TRBD1. The CDR3 is made up of 15 amino acids. V was clipped by 2 bases and J by 4 bases; unmatched bases: 6. The germline CDR1 and CDR2 sequences are SGDLS and YYNGEE. Written as DNA, the CDR3 is TGTGCCAGCAGCGTTTCCGGGACAGAAAATCAGCCCCAGCATTTT. Translation gives CASSVSGTENQPQHF.

The V call is TRBV3-1 (or the pseudogene TRBV3-2), the J call TRBJ2-7; 8 bases align to TRBD1. The germline CDR1 and CDR2 sequences are LGHDT and YNNKEL (reference sequence). J gave up 4 bases and V 5 bases, and 4 bases lay outside the gene matches. CDR3 size: 13 residues. The CDR3 reads CASSLRQGYEQYF. The CDR3 bases are TGTGCCAGCAGCTTACGACAGGGGTACGAGCAGTACTTC.

This chain uses TRBV27 with TRBJ1-5; 7 bases fit TRBD1. With V trimmed by 3 bases and J by 1 base, 3 bases remained unmatched. The germline gives CDR1 MNHEY, CDR2 SMNVEV (reference sequence). This CDR3 has 15 residues. Here the CDR3 DNA reads TGTGCCAGCAGTTTGACCAGGGGGAGCAATCAGCCCCAGCATTTT. It yields the protein CASSLTRGSNQPQHF.

This chain uses TRBV6-6 with TRBJ2-3, with D perhaps matching TRBD1 (6 bases). This CDR3 is built from 15 residues. V was shortened by 8 bases and J by 2 bases, with 17 bases between the two germline ends. Germline CDR1 reads MNHNY; CDR2 reads SVGAGI (reference sequence). The DNA of the CDR3 is TGTGCCAGCGGGCCCGGGGCAGGGGTCACAGATACGCAGTATTTT. Translation gives CASGPGAGVTDTQYF.

This chain joins TRBV19 and TRBJ1-5; perhaps TRBD1 as D (5 bases). Trimming pared 3 bases from V and 6 bases from J, leaving 12 bases between. CDR3 length: 14 amino acids. The germline CDR1 and CDR2 sequences are LNHDA and SQIVND (reference sequence). The CDR3 DNA sequence: TGTGCCAGTAGTATGCCTCAGGGTAGTCAGCCCCAGCATTTT. This sequence encodes CASSMPQGSQPQHF. Combining the CDR3 with reference TRBV19 and TRBJ1-5 gives the whole variable domain DGGITQSPKYLFRKEGQNVTLSCEQNLNHDAMYWYRQDPGQGLRLIYYSQIVNDFQKGDIAEGYSVSREKKESFPLTVTSAQKNPTAFYLCASSMPQGSQPQHFGDGTRLSIL.

Here the CDR3 reads CASSFRGGSSSTDTQYF. The CDR3 coding sequence is TGTGCCAGCAGCTTTCGCGGGGGGTCTTCTAGCACAGATACGCAGTATTTT. This chain uses TRBV5-5 with TRBJ2-3; TRBD2 aligns across 8 bases. The V segment lost 2 bases and the J segment 0 bases; nucleotides outside the gene matches: 8. Germline V gene data show CDR1 as SGHKS and CDR2 as YYEKEE (reference sequence). The CDR3 spans 17 residues. Together with reference TRBV5-5 and TRBJ2-3, the CDR3 gives the full variable domain: DAGVTQSPTHLIKTRGQQVTLRCSPISGHKSVSWYQQVLGQGPQFIFQYYEKEERGRGNFPDRFSARQFPNYSSELNVNALLLGDSALYLCASSFRGGSSSTDTQYFGPGTRLTVL.

J is TRBJ1-4 and V is TRBV15, with 7 bases that match TRBD1. Trimming cost V 3 bases and J 12 bases; bases outside gene matches: 7. Germline CDR1 and CDR2: LNHNV and YYDKDF (reference sequence). The CDR3 is made up of 13 amino acids. In nucleotides, the CDR3 is TGTGCCACCAGCAGTCAGGGGGAGGTGGAACTGTTTTTT. Translating gives CATSSQGEVELFF.

The chain links TRBV27 to TRBJ1-2; D gene unclear. The CDR3 has 14 amino acids. Trimming cost V 4 bases and J 0 bases, with 9 bases left between them. Germline CDR1 and CDR2: MNHEY and SMNVEV (reference sequence). CDR3 region: CASSSASTNYGYTF. CDR3 bases: TGTGCCAGCAGTTCAGCTAGCACTAACTATGGCTACACCTTC.

The chain employs TRBV24-1 and TRBJ1-2; 7 bases line up with TRBD1. Trimming at V came to 4 bases and at J to 8 bases, leaving 9 bases not matched to a gene. Germline V gene lookup returns CDR1 KGHDR and CDR2 SFDVKD. This CDR3 is built from 14 residues. The CDR3: CATSDPGQAGGYTF. The CDR3 nucleotides read TGTGCCACCAGTGACCCCGGACAGGCCGGGGGCTACACCTTC.

J is TRBJ2-3 and V is TRBV6-5; TRBD2 aligns across 8 bases. CDR1 and CDR2 (germline): MNHEY, SVGAGI. The CDR3 is 14 residues long. The junction had 10 bases not matched to a gene; V was cut back by 7 bases and J by 7 bases. CDR3 protein: CASTEPGGRNTQYF. CDR3 DNA sequence: TGTGCCAGCACCGAACCGGGAGGGCGAAATACGCAGTATTTT.

This chain connects TRBV7-2 to TRBJ1-2; TRBD1 matches 8 bases. The CDR3 totals 14 residues. Germline V gene lookup returns CDR1 SGHTA and CDR2 FQGNSA. Losses at the gene ends were 1 base for V and 6 bases for J; bases not matched to a gene: 4. The CDR3, as DNA: TGTGCCAGCAGCTTAGGAGGACAGGGTCATGGCTACACCTTC. It specifies CASSLGGQGHGYTF.

The J gene is TRBJ2-3, the V gene TRBV19; 7 bases line up with TRBD1. The CDR3 spans 13 residues. Germline V gives CDR1 LNHDA, CDR2 SQIVND (reference sequence). Trimming at V came to 5 bases and at J to 3 bases, leaving 2 bases not matched to a gene. The CDR3: CASSLRGTDTQYF. The CDR3, as DNA: TGTGCCAGTAGTCTCAGGGGGACAGATACGCAGTATTTT.

The chain combines TRBV15 with TRBJ2-7, with TRBD1 identical over 11 bases. Per the germline V gene, CDR1 is LNHNV and CDR2 is YYDKDF (reference sequence). Losses at the gene ends were 8 bases for V and 7 bases for J; bases not matched to a gene: 4. The CDR3 contains 12 residues. CDR3 nucleotide sequence: TGTGCCACCGGACAGGGGGCTAGGGAGCAGTACTTC. Encoded protein: CATGQGAREQYF.

The gene calls are TRBV5-1 and TRBJ1-4; 8 nucleotides agree with TRBD1. The V and J ends lost 0 bases and 7 bases, in that order; junction bases with no gene match: 5. The CDR3 is 15 amino acids. CDR1 and CDR2 from the germline V gene are SGHRS and YFSETQ. The CDR3 sequence is CASSLGGQESEKLFF. CDR3 in DNA: TGCGCCAGCAGCTTGGGGGGACAGGAGAGTGAAAAACTGTTTTTT.

This chain connects TRBV9 to TRBJ2-1; 9 nucleotides line up with TRBD2. The CDR3 is 16 residues long. The J segment lost 4 bases and the V segment lost 0 bases, leaving 5 bases of the junction unmatched. Germline CDR1 and CDR2: SGDLS and YYNGEE. The CDR3 DNA follows: TGTGCCAGCAGCGTAGGATCAGCGGGGGGTTACAATGAGCAGTTCTTC. Its translation is CASSVGSAGGYNEQFF.

The chain uses TRBV11-3 and TRBJ2-1; a weak D match, TRBD1 (6 bases). There are 16 residues in the CDR3. Germline V gene data show CDR1 as SGHNT and CDR2 as YENEEA. V was cut by 2 bases and J by 0 bases, with 11 bases left in between. CDR3 nucleotides: TGTGCCAGCAGCTTAACGGGACACCACTCCTACAATGAGCAGTTCTTC. Translating it yields CASSLTGHHSYNEQFF.

This chain joins TRBV7-9 and TRBJ1-1; D perhaps matches TRBD1 (6 bases). Trimming removed 8 bases at V and 2 bases at J, with 12 bases between. This CDR3 has 13 residues. The V gene's germline CDR1 is SEHNR and CDR2 FQNEAQ (reference sequence). The CDR3 is CASDRWVNTEAFF. CDR3 coding DNA: TGTGCCAGCGACAGGTGGGTAAACACTGAAGCTTTCTTT.

J is TRBJ2-1 and V is TRBV9; D is unresolved. Germline V gene data show CDR1 as SGDLS and CDR2 as YYNGEE. This CDR3 spans 15 amino acids. V shed 0 bases and J shed 0 bases, with 7 bases lying between them. This CDR3 reads CASSVDPSSYNEQFF. In DNA, the CDR3 is TGTGCCAGCAGCGTAGACCCGAGCTCCTACAATGAGCAGTTCTTC.

This clone was found once. V and J are TRBV7-9 and TRBJ1-5, with 9 bases that match TRBD1. The CDR3 runs to 15 residues. V was pared by 5 bases and J by 3 bases, with 5 bases of the junction left unmatched. Looked up from germline, CDR1 is SEHNR and CDR2 is FQNEAQ (reference sequence). This CDR3 reads CASSTGQGINQPQHF. CDR3 DNA: TGTGCCAGCAGCACGGGACAGGGTATCAATCAGCCCCAGCATTTT.

The table lists this clone with a few counts. The rearrangement joins TRBV19 to TRBJ1-2, with 7 nucleotides matching TRBD1. Losses at the gene ends were 7 bases for V and 2 bases for J; bases not matched to a gene: 13. There are 16 residues in the CDR3. In germline, CDR1 is LNHDA, CDR2 SQIVND (reference sequence). Here the CDR3 reads CASTFSGTARNYGYTF. CDR3 bases: TGTGCCAGTACCTTTTCCGGGACAGCAAGGAACTATGGCTACACCTTC.

The rearrangement uses TRBV7-9 and TRBJ1-4; 7 bases match TRBD1. This CDR3 has 15 amino acids. J gave up 7 bases and V 1 base, and 6 bases lay outside the gene matches. Germline CDR1 and CDR2: SEHNR and FQNEAQ (reference sequence). CDR3 loop: CASSLGAGQSEKLFF. As DNA, the CDR3 is TGTGCCAGCAGCTTAGGGGCGGGACAGAGTGAAAAACTGTTTTTT.